The 21 T cell receptor beta chains presented below share a single source sample, sequenced in a study of naive and memory T cell subsets. Two oligonucleotides, mixed equimolar, formed the beta constant-region primer covering TRBC1 and TRBC2. Four rounds of PCR amplified the ligated cDNA using nested alpha and beta constant-region primers plus SP2. A single record per CDR3 protein comes from TCRdb applying MiXCR to the UMI-ligation and nested PCR reads. This table holds approximately 80,000 distinct CDR3 sequences, about 9.9% found once. The sample comprised naive CD8+ T cells from blood. Receptor source: a human donor in good health.

J is TRBJ2-3 and V is TRBV20-1, with a tentative D call TRBD2 (5 bases). V was cut by 0 bases and J by 0 bases, with 16 bases left in between. The CDR3 sequence is 17 residues long. In germline, CDR1 is DFQATT, CDR2 SNEGSKA (reference sequence). CDR3 amino acids: CSARDRLTGDSTDTQYF. DNA of the CDR3: TGCAGTGCTAGAGATCGACTAACTGGGGATAGCACAGATACGCAGTATTTT.

This clonotype has at least ten counts. The chain employs TRBV27 and TRBJ1-6; unclear D gene. Germline CDR1 reads MNHEY; CDR2 reads SMNVEV (reference sequence). Trimming cost V 6 bases and J 10 bases, with 19 bases left between them. The CDR3 runs 15 residues. CDR3 in amino acids: CASRRTEGWRSPLHF. Written as DNA, the CDR3 is TGTGCCAGCAGAAGGACGGAGGGCTGGCGATCACCCCTCCACTTT.

At least ten counts were recorded for this clonotype. This chain joins TRBV4-1 and TRBJ2-7, with D maybe TRBD2 (5 bases). This CDR3 contains 16 residues. Trimming stripped 1 base from V and 2 bases from J, with 15 bases between. CDR1 is MGHRA, CDR2 YSYEKL, per germline. CDR3 amino acids: CASSQGLRERAYEQYF. CDR3 in DNA: TGCGCCAGCAGCCAAGGTCTGAGAGAGAGGGCCTACGAGCAGTACTTC.

The V gene is TRBV9, the J gene TRBJ1-1, with D possibly being TRBD1 (6 bases). The CDR3 is 15 residues long. Per germline, CDR1 SGDLS and CDR2 YYNGEE. Trimming stripped 3 bases from V and 1 base from J, with 13 bases between. This CDR3 is CASSGPDRPNTEAFF. The CDR3 DNA sequence: TGTGCCAGCAGCGGGCCCGACAGGCCGAACACTGAAGCTTTCTTT.

The rearrangement links TRBV29-1 to TRBJ1-2, with a possible D match to TRBD1 (5 bases). Germline assignment: CDR1 SQVTM and CDR2 ANQGSEA. V was shortened by 4 bases and J by 8 bases, with 8 bases between the two germline ends. The CDR3 loop spans 10 amino acids. This CDR3 reads CSVGDVGYTF. Written as DNA, the CDR3 is TGCAGCGTTGGGGACGTAGGCTACACCTTC.

This clonotype was counted at least ten times. V is TRBV29-1 and J is TRBJ1-2; tentatively, D is TRBD1 (6 bases). The CDR3 is made up of 13 amino acids. Germline V CDR1 and CDR2: SQVTM, ANQGSEA. Trimming removed 6 bases from V and 4 bases from J, with 15 bases in between. CDR3 region: CSVEYGQSYGYTF. CDR3 nucleotides: TGCAGCGTCGAATACGGACAGAGCTATGGCTACACCTTC.

The chain links TRBV4-1 to TRBJ2-7; D possibly corresponds to TRBD1 (5 bases). The V end lost 1 base, the J end lost 3 bases, and 7 bases lay between the germline ends. Germline CDR1 and CDR2: MGHRA and YSYEKL. The CDR3 has 13 amino acids. CDR3 in DNA: TGCGCCAGCAGCCAAGCAGGGCACTACGAGCAGTACTTC. Protein sequence: CASSQAGHYEQYF.

This clonotype was seen a handful of times. This chain joins TRBV29-1 and TRBJ2-1; D is possibly TRBD1 (5 bases). Trimming pared 5 bases from V and 11 bases from J, leaving 13 bases between. The CDR3 spans 11 residues. Germline V lookup: CDR1 SQVTM, CDR2 ANQGSEA. The CDR3 nucleotides are TGCAGCGTTAAGCAGGGTATTCAGCAGTTCTTC. This translates into CSVKQGIQQFF.

This clonotype was seen at least ten times. This chain joins TRBV6-2 or TRBV6-3 and TRBJ1-1; 9 bases line up with TRBD1. Germline trimming cut 4 bases from V and 2 bases from J; bases unmatched to any gene: 14. The CDR3 runs 18 residues. Germline V lookup: CDR1 MNHEY, CDR2 SVGEGT. CDR3 coding DNA: TGTGCCAGCAGTTGGGTCCGTGGGACAGGGACCCTTAACACTGAAGCTTTCTTT. Protein: CASSWVRGTGTLNTEAFF.

This clonotype was counted at least ten times. The rearrangement links TRBV5-1 to TRBJ2-5; D gene unclear. Germline CDR1 SGHRS, CDR2 YFSETQ. Trimming shortened V by 5 bases and J by 4 bases, and 9 bases separated the two germline ends. The CDR3 totals 12 residues. The CDR3 here is CASSYDVETQYF. The CDR3 bases are TGCGCCAGCAGTTATGATGTAGAGACCCAGTACTTC.

This clonotype occurred many times. The chain joins TRBV12-3 or TRBV12-4 to TRBJ2-3; TRBD2 matches 12 bases. This CDR3 contains 16 residues. The V and J ends lost 2 bases and 9 bases, in that order; junction bases with no gene match: 9. CDR3: CASSLRLAGAAGTQYF. In DNA form, the CDR3 reads TGTGCCAGCAGTTTACGACTAGCGGGAGCCGCAGGGACGCAGTATTTT.

This clonotype was seen a few times. The CDR3 reads CATSGHFPGSTYRNPEAFF. The CDR3 DNA reads as TGTGCCACCAGCGGGCATTTCCCGGGATCTACCTATCGGAATCCTGAAGCTTTCTTT. The V call is TRBV15, the J call TRBJ1-1, with D hard to call. Per germline, CDR1 LNHNV and CDR2 YYDKDF (reference sequence). Trimming shortened V by 5 bases and J by 6 bases, and 31 bases separated the two germline ends. CDR3 size: 19 residues.

This clonotype showed up many times. The gene calls are TRBV7-9 and TRBJ1-1, with 8 nucleotides matching TRBD1. J gave up 1 base and V 5 bases, and 6 bases lay outside the gene matches. The CDR3 is 15 residues long. Germline-derived CDR1 and CDR2 are SEHNR and FQNEAQ (reference sequence). The CDR3 DNA is TGTGCCAGCAGCACGACAGGGGTTCAGAACACTGAAGCTTTCTTT. Translated: CASSTTGVQNTEAFF.

In this sample, this clonotype turned up a few times. This chain connects TRBV2 to TRBJ1-1; D unresolved. This CDR3 contains 15 residues. CDR1 and CDR2 (germline): SNHLY, FYNNEI. V was clipped by 2 bases and J by 1 base, with 11 bases between them. This CDR3 reads CASSESPLENTEAFF. CDR3 sequence (DNA): TGTGCCAGCAGTGAATCGCCCCTCGAGAACACTGAAGCTTTCTTT.

This clonotype appeared many times. This chain uses TRBV6-2 or TRBV6-3 with TRBJ2-3; D not certain. Germline V gene data show CDR1 as MNHEY and CDR2 as SVGEGT. The CDR3 is made up of 13 amino acids. V lost 5 bases to trimming and J lost 3 bases, with 9 bases between them. The CDR3 nucleotides are TGTGCCAGCAGTAGACCCGGGACAGATACGCAGTATTTT. Amino acids: CASSRPGTDTQYF.

This clonotype was seen ten or more times. The CDR3 region is CASSLYGTGDKGETQYF. CDR3 nucleotide sequence: TGTGCCAGCAGCTTATATGGGACAGGGGATAAAGGAGAGACCCAGTACTTC. The chain links TRBV7-9 to TRBJ2-5, with 10 positions matching TRBD1. V lost 2 bases, J lost 4 bases, and 10 bases stayed unmatched. The CDR3 runs to 17 residues. Germline V gives CDR1 SEHNR, CDR2 FQNEAQ (reference sequence). The whole variable domain, remainder taken from reference TRBV7-9 and TRBJ2-5, is DTGVSQNPRHKITKRGQNVTFRCDPISEHNRLYWYRQTLGQGPEFLTYFQNEAQLEKSRLLSDRFSAERPKGSFSTLEIQRTEQGDSAMYLCASSLYGTGDKGETQYFGPGTRLLVL.

This clonotype was detected many times. The V gene is TRBV29-1, the J gene TRBJ1-5; 12 nucleotides match TRBD1. The CDR3 totals 14 residues. Per the germline V gene, CDR1 is SQVTM and CDR2 is ANQGSEA. V gave up 5 bases and J gave up 6 bases; unmatched junction bases: 5. The CDR3 loop reads CSVQGQGAGQPQHF. The DNA for the CDR3 is TGCAGCGTTCAGGGACAGGGGGCGGGTCAGCCCCAGCATTTT.

There are many counts of this clonotype. CDR3 in amino acids: CASGAGYTF. The CDR3 DNA follows: TGTGCCAGTGGGGCCGGCTACACCTTC. J is TRBJ1-2 and V is TRBV9; a possible D gene is TRBD1 (5 bases). Germline-derived CDR1 and CDR2 are SGDLS and YYNGEE. V was shortened by 8 bases and J by 8 bases, with 7 bases between the two germline ends. This CDR3 spans 9 amino acids.

Many counts were recorded for this clonotype. The chain employs TRBV7-9 and TRBJ2-6, with D perhaps matching TRBD1 (5 bases). Germline CDR1 SEHNR, CDR2 FQNEAQ (reference sequence). Deletions cut 2 bases from V and 0 bases from J, with 17 bases between. The CDR3 spans 19 residues. The CDR3 bases are TGTGCCAGCAGCTTACCACCGCAATCCGACAGCTCTGGGGCCAACGTCCTGACTTTC. It encodes CASSLPPQSDSSGANVLTF.

This clonotype was observed a handful of times. This chain connects TRBV13 to TRBJ2-3, with 14 bases lining up with TRBD2. The CDR3 loop spans 15 amino acids. From germline, CDR1 is PRHDT and CDR2 FYEKMQ (reference sequence). J lost 6 bases, V lost 6 bases, and 5 bases had no gene match. DNA of the CDR3: TGTGCCAGCAGAGGGACTAGCGGGAGTGTTGATACGCAGTATTTT. Protein product: CASRGTSGSVDTQYF.

This clonotype was counted ten times or more. The chain employs TRBV29-1 and TRBJ1-2; a weak D match, TRBD1 (5 bases). The germline V and J ends were trimmed by 1 base and 8 bases, with 8 bases remaining between them. Germline CDR1 is SQVTM and CDR2 is ANQGSEA. CDR3 length equals 11 residues. The CDR3 DNA sequence: TGCAGCGTTGAAGTAAGGGACGGCTACACCTTC. It yields the protein CSVEVRDGYTF.